This section outlines one T cell receptor beta chain sequence together with its context. Clones were sequenced by immunoSEQ multiplex PCR, and TCRdb holds only the in-frame ones, with some missing. Here the sample spans roughly 99,000 clones, roughly four fifths being singletons. The data derive from a study of control samples from healthy donors and cancer patients. V was pared by 8 bases and J by 4 bases, with 3 bases of the junction left unmatched. CDR1 is SNHLY and CDR2 is FYNNEI in the germline V gene. The CDR3 runs 13 residues. This chain links TRBV2 with TRBJ1-5, with TRBD1 matching 9 bases. The source of this sequence is a man between 60 and 75 years old in good health. Sequenced material: blood. DNA of the CDR3: TGTGCCAGCGAGGGACAGGGTAATCAGCCCCAGCATTTT. Translation gives CASEGQGNQPQHF.